This T cell receptor (beta chain) was captured in a study of blood T cell repertoires in COVID-19. The wider study: Samples taken during acute and convalescent COVID-19 were collected in the United States, Italy and Spain. T cells, B-cell-depleted T cells, or PBMCs supplied cDNA or gDNA.

Repertoires were generated with immunoSEQ multiplex PCR, while TCRdb's copy carries only in-frame clones and drops some. The sample records over 450,000 clones, approximately 89% being singletons. The CDR3 is 11 amino acids. V was shortened by 5 bases and J by 5 bases, with 6 bases between the two germline ends. Germline V gene lookup returns CDR1 LGHDT and CDR2 YNNKEL (reference sequence). A remark on this clone: This CDR3 is also generated by other DNA sequences in the sample.

It was during active infection that Seattle patients were enrolled and then longitudinally followed. Sequenced sample: peripheral blood. The rearrangement links TRBV3-1 (or the pseudogene TRBV3-2) to TRBJ1-1; tentatively, D is TRBD1 (6 bases). This clonotype was obtained from a man aged 18-30 years with COVID-19, enrolled during active disease. CDR3 sequence: CASSRGTEAFF. The CDR3 DNA sequence: TGTGCCAGCAGCAGGGGGACTGAAGCTTTCTTT.